A selection of T cell receptor beta chains follows, all from one sample in a study of shared clonotypes between healthy human individuals. Clones were read by immunoSEQ multiplex PCR, and TCRdb kept only the in-frame ones, dropping some. The table has roughly 700,000 clones, 90% seen once. The sequenced material came from memory CD8+ T cells from PBMCs. Receptor source: a man between 18 and 29 years old in good health. Some clones in this sample may be carry-over from other donors' samples. CDR3s include the opening cysteine and the closing phenylalanine or tryptophan. Expanded clones are given a class, and other clones once, few, many or no size at all.

v_gene	j_gene	abundance	CDR3aa
TRBV5-3	TRBJ2-7	once	CARSLVGGDRGQSTGFYQEQYF
TRBV4-1	TRBJ2-2	once	CASSQVTRTGNTGELFF
TRBV28	TRBJ1-3	NA	CASSTPGLLGNTIYF
TRBV14	TRBJ2-7	NA	CASSQTGGWYEQYF
TRBV7-9	TRBJ2-1	NA	CASSLVSSGVSSYNEQFF
TRBV10-3	TRBJ1-1	NA	CAIQDRLNTEAFF
TRBV7-2	TRBJ2-2	NA	CASSSPWWQGASTGELFF
TRBV30	TRBJ2-7	NA	CAWRKTSGTSGYEQYF
TRBV11-2	TRBJ2-1	NA	CASSLSGQTYNEQFF
TRBV27	TRBJ1-5	NA	CASSLLSRGADNQPQHF
TRBV29-1	TRBJ2-7	NA	CSVESARPYEQYF
TRBV11-2	TRBJ1-5	NA	CASSPWTGTSNQPQHF
TRBV9	TRBJ2-7	NA	CASSPPDSYEQYF
TRBV11-1	TRBJ1-2	NA	CASSPERTAILTNYGYTF
TRBV2	TRBJ2-7	NA	CASRGGVYEQYF
TRBV5-6	TRBJ2-1	NA	CASSFGYHNEQFF
TRBV4-2	TRBJ1-5	few	CASSQDRFEGSQPQHF
TRBV28	TRBJ1-4	NA	CASSLWDRAEKLFF
TRBV10-3	TRBJ1-5	NA	CATSGENQPQHF
TRBV6-6	TRBJ1-3	NA	CASSYSTRSSGNTIYF
TRBV9	TRBJ1-2	NA	CASSLGDRGYGYTF
TRBV18	TRBJ1-1	few	CASSQVSYQGTAFF
TRBV7-3	TRBJ2-2	few	CASSTKLGAGELFF
TRBV9	TRBJ2-1	NA	CASQGRDNEQFF
TRBV28	TRBJ1-2	NA	CASSSKYLRDSPLDYLGGYTF
TRBV27	TRBJ2-7	NA	CASSLSQKAYEQYF
TRBV27	TRBJ2-1	NA	CASSWGLAGNNEQFF
TRBV14	TRBJ2-3	NA	CASSQAAGGPSTDTQYF
TRBV4-2	TRBJ1-1	NA	CASSLGNTEAFF
TRBV19	TRBJ2-2	NA	CASSTTGGYTANTGELFF
TRBV5-5	TRBJ1-1	NA	CASSSQRRNTEAFF
TRBV6-5	TRBJ2-2	NA	CASSYQGELFF
TRBV28	TRBJ2-1	NA	CASRGGQGVYHNEQFF
TRBV13	TRBJ2-5	NA	CASSRTLTGEETQYF
TRBV6-1	TRBJ2-2	NA	CASSEFKRPNTGELFF
TRBV27	TRBJ2-7	NA	CASSPAGGALEQYF
TRBV7-9	TRBJ2-1	NA	CASSSRIRGGVGEQFF
TRBV7-8	TRBJ2-7	NA	CASSFRDSAYEQYF
TRBV29-1	TRBJ2-1	once	CSVEGLRFRNEQFF
TRBV7-8	TRBJ2-1	NA	CASSLRSSGSLYNEQFF
TRBV28	TRBJ2-3	NA	CASQLLAGNTDTQYF
TRBV15	TRBJ2-3	NA	CATSRTGAGTDTQYF
TRBV15	TRBJ1-4	NA	CATSRARGGRGNEKLFF
TRBV28	TRBJ2-1	NA	CASSFQPGQADEQFF